This T cell receptor (beta chain) is from a study of blood T cells in healthy people across ages. Study background: There was about one barcoded beta molecule captured by template switching per two T cells.

Primed by a sample-barcoded 5' primer and a J-beta primer mix, a second PCR proceeded for 7 to 11 cycles. TCRdb re-derived calls from the 5' RACE reads in MiXCR, one entry per CDR3 protein. The sample comprises under 1,000,000 distinct CDR3 sequences, around 34% of which are singletons, and 13% rests with the top ten. This clonotype was recorded a few times. Its cognate antigen is unknown. Findings of the study overall: A roughly linear age-dependent decrease characterized TCR beta diversity per million T cells.

Germline V gene lookup returns CDR1 SGHDT and CDR2 YYEEEE. V was shortened by 1 base and J by 2 bases, with 10 bases between the two germline ends. The CDR3 consists of 14 residues. Sequenced sample: blood. The V and J genes are TRBV5-6 and TRBJ2-7; D is uncertain. The sequence was obtained from a man in his late teens or twenties in good health. The CDR3 DNA reads TGTGCCAGCAGCTTGTATCCGAAACCCTACGAGCAGTACTTC. It specifies CASSLYPKPYEQYF.